Shown below are 24 T cell receptor beta chains from a single sample sequenced in a study of technical replicates of blood from a handful of donors. Clones were sequenced by immunoSEQ multiplex PCR, and TCRdb holds only the in-frame ones, with some missing. The data show about 59,000 clones, around 93% seen once. Material: PBMCs. The receptors come from a human donor in good health. Some clones in this sample may be carry-over from other donors' samples.

A single count supports this clone. CDR3 protein: CASSFFGEGGYTF. The CDR3, as DNA: TGCGCCAGCAGCTTTTTCGGGGAAGGAGGCTACACCTTC. The chain joins TRBV5-1 to TRBJ1-2; D uncertain. The CDR3 sequence is 13 residues long. Germline loops: CDR1 SGHRS, CDR2 YFSETQ. Between the trimmed V and J ends, which lost 2 bases and 8 bases, there was a span of 13 bases.

The genes are TRBV5-4 and TRBJ2-1; 8 positions match TRBD1. The trim removed 2 bases at V and 6 bases at J, leaving 7 bases unmatched. The germline gives CDR1 SGHNT, CDR2 YYREEE (reference sequence). The CDR3 has 15 residues. The CDR3 DNA reads TGTGCCAGCAGCTTCCTGCGGACAGGGTCCAATGAGCAGTTCTTC. This sequence encodes CASSFLRTGSNEQFF.

The sample holds many counts of this clone. The chain uses TRBV5-6 and TRBJ1-1; D may be TRBD1 (5 bases). The CDR3 extends over 15 amino acids. Germline lookup yields CDR1 SGHDT and CDR2 YYEEEE. V was cut by 3 bases and J by 3 bases, with 15 bases left in between. In DNA form, the CDR3 reads TGTGCCAGCAGCTCCTGGGGACGGGGGGACACTGAAGCTTTCTTT. As protein: CASSSWGRGDTEAFF.

The rearrangement uses TRBV6-6 and TRBJ2-2; D not certain. This CDR3 has 12 amino acids. CDR1 and CDR2 (germline): MNHNY, SVGAGI (reference sequence). V was cut by 6 bases and J by 6 bases, with 8 bases left in between. The DNA for the CDR3 is TGTGCCAGCAGATCCGGGTCCGGGGAGCTGTTTTTT. It specifies CASRSGSGELFF.

The rearrangement uses TRBV27 and TRBJ1-2; 8 positions agree with TRBD1. The length of the CDR3 is 13 residues. The germline V gene encodes CDR1 MNHEY and CDR2 SMNVEV (reference sequence). J lost 5 bases, V lost 4 bases, and 3 bases had no gene match. The CDR3 DNA reads as TGTGCCAGCAGTTCCACAGGGGGTTATGGCTACACCTTC. Protein product: CASSSTGGYGYTF.

The chain combines TRBV2 with TRBJ2-2; the D gene is possibly TRBD2 (7 bases). The CDR3 is 17 residues long. The germline V gene encodes CDR1 SNHLY and CDR2 FYNNEI. V lost 3 bases, J lost 3 bases, and 17 bases lay in between. CDR3 residues: CASSELAGAADTGELFF. The CDR3 bases are TGTGCCAGCAGTGAGCTGGCGGGGGCGGCGGACACCGGGGAGCTGTTTTTT.

The gene calls are TRBV9 and TRBJ2-1, with 8 bases identical to TRBD2. J gave up 9 bases and V 4 bases, and 9 bases lay outside the gene matches. Germline CDR1 SGDLS, CDR2 YYNGEE. This CDR3 region has 14 residues. CDR3 bases: TGTGCCAGCAGCATCAGCGGGAGTTTTGGTGAGCAGTTCTTC. Residues: CASSISGSFGEQFF. The full variable domain, with the rest looked up from reference TRBV9 and TRBJ2-1, is DSGVTQTPKHLITATGQRVTLRCSPRSGDLSVYWYQQSLDQGLQFLIQYYNGEERAKGNILERFSAQQFPDLHSELNLSSLELGDSALYFCASSISGSFGEQFFGPGTRLTVL.

This rearrangement joins TRBV9 to TRBJ1-1; D is possibly TRBD1 (6 bases). The CDR3 sequence is 13 residues long. V dropped 4 bases and J dropped 5 bases, with 12 bases sitting between them. Germline V CDR1 and CDR2: SGDLS, YYNGEE. CDR3 in amino acids: CASSSGQFTEAFF. The CDR3 coding sequence is TGTGCCAGCAGCTCTGGACAGTTTACTGAAGCTTTCTTT. The whole variable domain, remainder taken from reference TRBV9 and TRBJ1-1, is DSGVTQTPKHLITATGQRVTLRCSPRSGDLSVYWYQQSLDQGLQFLIQYYNGEERAKGNILERFSAQQFPDLHSELNLSSLELGDSALYFCASSSGQFTEAFFGQGTRLTVV.

DNA of the CDR3: TGTGCCATCAGCGGGTCCTACGAGCAGTACTTC. Protein: CAISGSYEQYF. The chain uses TRBV10-3 and TRBJ2-7; no reliable D call. V lost 6 bases, J lost 1 base, and 4 bases lay in between. The CDR3 loop spans 11 amino acids. Germline CDR1 ENHRY, CDR2 SYGVKD.

The genes are TRBV6-6 and TRBJ2-3; 8 nucleotides align to TRBD1. Trimming removed 6 bases from V and 2 bases from J; junction bases left unmatched: 4. The CDR3 extends over 14 amino acids. Germline assignment: CDR1 MNHNY and CDR2 SVGAGI (reference sequence). In nucleotides, the CDR3 is TGTGCCAGCAGCCCGGGACAGGTCACAGATACGCAGTATTTT. This encodes CASSPGQVTDTQYF.

The V gene is TRBV7-9, the J gene TRBJ1-3; TRBD1 aligns across 7 bases. The CDR3 contains 15 residues. Germline CDR1 and CDR2: SEHNR and FQNEAQ (reference sequence). The ends lost 5 bases at V and 4 bases at J; junction bases unmatched: 8. The CDR3 region has the DNA TGTGCCAGCAGCCCCGGGACAGTTGGCGGAAACACCATATATTTT. Residues: CASSPGTVGGNTIYF.

Concerning this clone: The germline gene is not matched at one end of the junction; a read error may be the cause. The rearrangement joins TRBV7-8 to TRBJ2-7; 9 bases line up with TRBD2. The CDR3 covers 14 residues. Germline values: CDR1 SGHVS, CDR2 FQNEAQ. In DNA, the CDR3 is TGTGCCAGCAGCGAGAGCGGGGGGCGAGGGGCTAGGGACTTC. The encoded protein is CASSESGGRGARDF. The variable domain in full, with the rest retrieved from reference TRBV7-8 and TRBJ2-7, is GAGVSQSPRYKVAKRGQDVALRCDPISGHVSLFWYQQALGQGPEFLTYFQNEAQLDKSGLPSDRFFAERPEGSVSTLKIQRTQQEDSAVYLCASSESGGRGARDFGPGTRLTVT.

On this clone itself: Other DNA sequences in the same sample also yield this CDR3. The V gene is TRBV7-2, the J gene TRBJ1-4; 8 nucleotides agree with TRBD1. Trimming removed 5 bases from V and 8 bases from J; junction bases left unmatched: 7. The CDR3 runs to 14 residues. Germline V gives CDR1 SGHTA, CDR2 FQGNSA. The CDR3 region has the DNA TGTGCCAGCAGCCTCGGACAGGGCAACGAAAAACTGTTTTTT. Translated, it gives CASSLGQGNEKLFF.

This chain uses TRBV4-3 with TRBJ2-7; tentative D call: TRBD1 (5 bases). There are 16 residues in the CDR3. Germline CDR1 and CDR2: LGHNA and YSLEER. The V end lost 0 bases, the J end lost 0 bases, and 12 bases lay between the germline ends. The CDR3 loop is CASSQDSTDYSYEQYF. The CDR3 coding sequence is TGCGCCAGCAGCCAAGACTCGACAGATTACTCCTACGAGCAGTACTTC.

The chain joins TRBV29-1 to TRBJ2-3; TRBD2 agrees at 7 bases. Germline values: CDR1 SQVTM, CDR2 ANQGSEA. V lost 2 bases and J lost 2; bases outside the gene matches: 7. This CDR3 is 15 amino acids long. The CDR3 bases are TGCAGCGTTGAACGGGCTAGCGGACTCACAGATACGCAGTATTTT. It yields the protein CSVERASGLTDTQYF.

The chain is built from TRBV10-2 and TRBJ2-1, with 7 bases lining up with TRBD2. V was pared by 7 bases and J by 7 bases, with 10 bases of the junction left unmatched. The CDR3 spans 14 residues. Germline loops: CDR1 WSHSY, CDR2 SAAADI. The CDR3 DNA sequence: TGCGCCAGCAAAGCGGGGAATGGTTTGAATGAGCAGTTCTTC. As protein: CASKAGNGLNEQFF.

The chain employs TRBV7-2 and TRBJ1-5; D is perhaps TRBD1 (6 bases). The CDR3 is 14 amino acids. Per the germline V gene, CDR1 is SGHTA and CDR2 is FQGNSA. The V end lost 4 bases, the J end lost 5 bases, and 12 bases lay between the germline ends. CDR3 in amino acids: CASSSNRADQPQHF. The CDR3 region has the DNA TGTGCCAGCAGCTCTAACAGGGCGGATCAGCCCCAGCATTTT.

The rearrangement joins TRBV9 to TRBJ2-7; TRBD2 agrees at 8 bases. Germline CDR1 SGDLS, CDR2 YYNGEE. V was pared by 3 bases and J by 1 base, with 21 bases of the junction left unmatched. The CDR3 sequence is 20 residues long. CDR3 sequence: CASSARSPGGPPQVSYEQYF. CDR3 DNA sequence: TGTGCCAGCAGCGCTAGGTCCCCGGGAGGGCCCCCACAGGTTTCCTACGAGCAGTACTTC.

The V call is TRBV19, the J call TRBJ2-7, with 7 bases fitting TRBD2. Trimming at V came to 7 bases and at J to 2 bases, leaving 8 bases not matched to a gene. Germline CDR1 and CDR2: LNHDA and SQIVND (reference sequence). CDR3 length: 14 residues. The CDR3 protein is CASTIGRGPYEQYF. Written as DNA, the CDR3 is TGTGCCAGTACCATTGGGAGGGGACCCTACGAGCAGTACTTC.

The chain couples TRBV27 to TRBJ2-4; TRBD2 matches at 9 bases. The CDR3 contains 18 residues. Germline-derived CDR1 and CDR2 are MNHEY and SMNVEV (reference sequence). The trim removed 3 bases at V and 0 bases at J, leaving 9 bases unmatched. The CDR3 nucleotides read TGTGCCAGCAGTTTCGGCGGGGGGGTGGTCCCAGCCAAAAACATTCAGTACTTC. Protein: CASSFGGGVVPAKNIQYF.

This chain joins TRBV9 and TRBJ1-1; 8 bases match TRBD1. Germline CDR1 reads SGDLS; CDR2 reads YYNGEE. J gave up 4 bases and V 3 bases, and 5 bases lay outside the gene matches. The CDR3 extends over 14 amino acids. The CDR3 loop is CASSGTGTITEAFF. In DNA form, the CDR3 reads TGTGCCAGCAGCGGGACAGGGACGATCACTGAAGCTTTCTTT.

This chain connects TRBV30 to TRBJ1-2; TRBD1 matches at 7 bases. This CDR3 comprises 14 residues. With V trimmed by 1 base and J by 8 bases, 10 bases remained unmatched. Germline CDR1 and CDR2: GTSNPN and SVGIG (reference sequence). The CDR3 here is CAWSGKGALVGYTF. The CDR3 DNA sequence: TGTGCCTGGAGTGGAAAGGGGGCTTTGGTCGGCTACACCTTC.

V usage is TRBV7-3 and J usage is TRBJ2-1; D is perhaps TRBD1 (6 bases). This CDR3 contains 13 residues. From germline, CDR1 is SGHTA and CDR2 FQGTGA. V lost 3 bases to trimming and J lost 9 bases, with 12 bases between them. CDR3 DNA sequence: TGTGCCAGCAGCTTGACGACAGGCAGTGAGCAGTTCTTC. It yields the protein CASSLTTGSEQFF.

The rearrangement links TRBV7-9 to TRBJ1-1; D perhaps matches TRBD1 (6 bases). The CDR3 consists of 15 residues. CDR1 is SEHNR and CDR2 is FQNEAQ in the germline V gene (reference sequence). V was cut by 5 bases and J by 2 bases, with 15 bases left in between. CDR3 nucleotides: TGTGCCAGCAGCGATTCACGGACAGTCAACACTGAAGCTTTCTTT. This sequence encodes CASSDSRTVNTEAFF.